This entry lists 31 T cell receptor beta chains sequenced from one sample in a study of CD8 T cells in Susac syndrome. The authors reverse transcribed 0.5 to 1 ug RNA with random hexamers. TCRdb ran MiXCR on the immunoSEQ multiplex PCR reads and lists one entry per CDR3 protein. The sample lists about 130,000 distinct CDR3 sequences, 95% occurring once. The source material was CD8+ T cells from PBMCs. The receptors originated from a human donor with Susac syndrome.

In its sample, this clonotype was seen once. V and J are TRBV2 and TRBJ2-1, with a tentative D call TRBD2 (7 bases). CDR1 and CDR2 (germline): SNHLY, FYNNEI. The CDR3 length is 11 residues. The V and J ends lost 10 bases and 8 bases respectively, with 12 bases between them. The CDR3 is CANEGGDEQFF. CDR3 bases: TGTGCCAACGAAGGGGGGGATGAGCAGTTCTTC.

The rearrangement uses TRBV20-1 and TRBJ2-1; TRBD1 or TRBD2 may be the D gene (5 bases each). The V end lost 5 bases, the J end lost 7 bases, and 18 bases lay between the germline ends. The CDR3 runs to 14 residues. Germline loops: CDR1 DFQATT, CDR2 SNEGSKA (reference sequence). The CDR3 coding sequence is TGCAGTGCTCCACTTGTGATGGGGGTTAATGAGCAGTTCTTC. It encodes CSAPLVMGVNEQFF.

The V gene is TRBV5-1, the J gene TRBJ2-1; D perhaps matches TRBD2 (5 bases). CDR1 and CDR2 (germline): SGHRS, YFSETQ. Trimming left V 2 bases short and J 4 bases short, with 16 bases between. The CDR3 runs 16 residues. CDR3 protein: CASSLEPSSTYNEQFF. The CDR3 DNA sequence: TGCGCCAGCAGCTTAGAGCCGTCTAGCACTTACAATGAGCAGTTCTTC.

The J gene is TRBJ2-5, the V gene TRBV5-6; D gene ambiguous. The CDR3 consists of 12 residues. CDR1 is SGHDT, CDR2 YYEEEE, per germline. The germline V and J ends were trimmed by 2 bases and 7 bases, with 9 bases remaining between them. Here the CDR3 reads CASSFGYGTQYF. CDR3 nucleotides: TGTGCCAGCAGCTTTGGATACGGGACCCAGTACTTC.

This chain uses TRBV4-1 with TRBJ2-7; no reliable D call. Germline assignment: CDR1 MGHRA and CDR2 YSYEKL. The CDR3 runs 15 residues. V dropped 0 bases and J dropped 2 bases, with 11 bases sitting between them. CDR3 residues: CASSQDPAATYEQYF. CDR3 DNA: TGCGCCAGCAGCCAAGATCCGGCCGCTACCTACGAGCAGTACTTC.

The chain couples TRBV2 to TRBJ2-3; 7 positions agree with TRBD1. The V gene's germline CDR1 is SNHLY and CDR2 FYNNEI. J was trimmed by 2 bases and V by 2 bases; bases with no gene match: 7. This CDR3 has 16 amino acids. The DNA for the CDR3 is TGTGCCAGCAGTGAACCGGGACAGCGTTTCACAGATACGCAGTATTTT. Translation gives CASSEPGQRFTDTQYF.

This clonotype was found a few times. This chain uses TRBV6-5 with TRBJ2-1, with D possibly being TRBD1 or TRBD2 (5 bases each). Germline loops: CDR1 MNHEY, CDR2 SVGAGI. CDR3 length: 16 residues. The V end lost 2 bases, the J end lost 2 bases, and 13 bases lay between the germline ends. CDR3 bases: TGTGCCAGCAGTTACCGGGGCTCGAAGACCTACAATGAGCAGTTCTTC. It codes for CASSYRGSKTYNEQFF.

The chain recombines TRBV12-3 or TRBV12-4 with TRBJ2-1; D gene unclear. Trimming removed 3 bases at V and 0 bases at J, with 15 bases between. The CDR3 is 17 residues long. CDR3 protein: CASSLSLLADSYNEQFF. As DNA, the CDR3 is TGTGCCAGCAGTTTGTCTCTTTTGGCGGACTCCTACAATGAGCAGTTCTTC.

The chain joins TRBV4-1 to TRBJ2-7; unclear D gene. V shed 1 base and J shed 2 bases, with 12 bases lying between them. In germline, CDR1 is MGHRA, CDR2 YSYEKL. This CDR3 has 15 amino acids. The CDR3 spells CASSQVRGDTYEQYF. Here the CDR3 DNA reads TGCGCCAGCAGCCAAGTAAGAGGAGATACCTACGAGCAGTACTTC.

The chain combines TRBV27 with TRBJ2-1; D uncertain. The CDR3 extends over 15 amino acids. CDR1 is MNHEY and CDR2 is SMNVEV in the germline V gene (reference sequence). V lost 2 bases and J lost 6, with 14 bases in between. The CDR3 nucleotides read TGTGCCAGCAGTTTAAGGCCCTCTAAACTCAATGAGCAGTTCTTC. Protein product: CASSLRPSKLNEQFF.

The chain couples TRBV29-1 to TRBJ2-1; a weak D match, TRBD1 (5 bases). CDR3 length: 12 residues. Trimming removed 3 bases at V and 5 bases at J, with 8 bases between. Germline assignment: CDR1 SQVTM and CDR2 ANQGSEA. The CDR3 sequence is CSVETVNNEQFF. The CDR3 nucleotides are TGCAGCGTTGAGACAGTAAACAATGAGCAGTTCTTC.

The count of this clonotype is one. The chain couples TRBV5-1 to TRBJ2-2; D call uncertain. CDR1 and CDR2 (germline): SGHRS, YFSETQ. The CDR3 has 13 amino acids. Trimming stripped 1 base from V and 10 bases from J, with 11 bases between. CDR3 region: CASSLFGREELFF. The CDR3, as DNA: TGCGCCAGCAGCTTGTTCGGCAGAGAGGAGCTGTTTTTT.

V usage is TRBV29-1 and J usage is TRBJ1-2; 7 positions agree with TRBD1. The V segment lost 3 bases and the J segment 2 bases; nucleotides outside the gene matches: 3. Germline V lookup: CDR1 SQVTM, CDR2 ANQGSEA. CDR3 length equals 13 residues. CDR3 nucleotides: TGCAGCGTTGAGGGGACAGAAAACTATGGCTACACCTTC. Translated, it gives CSVEGTENYGYTF.

The V call is TRBV20-1, the J call TRBJ2-7; D perhaps matches TRBD1 (5 bases). The CDR3 covers 15 residues. Per the germline V gene, CDR1 is DFQATT and CDR2 is SNEGSKA (reference sequence). The V end lost 5 bases, the J end lost 3 bases, and 20 bases lay between the germline ends. CDR3 sequence (DNA): TGCAGTGCTGCCTGGGCGTTAGGGGTAGACTACGAGCAGTACTTC. Amino acids: CSAAWALGVDYEQYF.

The chain joins TRBV27 to TRBJ2-2; D not certain. Per the germline V gene, CDR1 is MNHEY and CDR2 is SMNVEV (reference sequence). Trimming removed 5 bases from V and 5 bases from J, with 12 bases in between. This CDR3 region has 14 residues. The CDR3, as DNA: TGTGCCAGCAGTGCGGTTCTGCTAACCGGGGAGCTGTTTTTT. It translates to CASSAVLLTGELFF.

The chain has TRBV15 and TRBJ2-1; 10 bases agree with TRBD1. CDR3 length: 15 amino acids. V lost 5 bases and J lost 4; bases outside the gene matches: 5. Germline V gives CDR1 LNHNV, CDR2 YYDKDF (reference sequence). This CDR3 is CATSLPGQGYNEQFF. DNA of the CDR3: TGTGCCACCAGCCTACCGGGACAGGGGTACAATGAGCAGTTCTTC. Together with reference TRBV15 and TRBJ2-1, the CDR3 gives the full variable domain: DAMVIQNPRYQVTQFGKPVTLSCSQTLNHNVMYWYQQKSSQAPKLLFHYYDKDFNNEADTPDNFQSRRPNTSFCFLDIRSPGLGDTAMYLCATSLPGQGYNEQFFGPGTRLTVL.

This chain joins TRBV2 and TRBJ2-1; tentatively, D is TRBD1 (5 bases). V was pared by 7 bases and J by 0 bases, with 13 bases between. The CDR3 contains 15 residues. The germline gives CDR1 SNHLY, CDR2 FYNNEI. The CDR3: CASIGDQGSYNEQFF. The CDR3 region has the DNA TGTGCCAGCATTGGGGATCAGGGCTCCTACAATGAGCAGTTCTTC.

The chain has TRBV6-1 and TRBJ2-3, with 8 bases aligning to TRBD2. CDR1 and CDR2 (germline): MNHNS, SASEGT. The trim removed 5 bases at V and 4 bases at J, leaving 11 bases unmatched. The CDR3 runs 16 residues. For the CDR3, the DNA is TGTGCCAGCAGTCCGTTAGCGGGAATCGCCGCAGATACGCAGTATTTT. Translation: CASSPLAGIAADTQYF.

The genes are TRBV6-5 and TRBJ1-1, with D possibly being TRBD1 (5 bases). The CDR3 extends over 13 amino acids. Per germline, CDR1 MNHEY and CDR2 SVGAGI. V shed 2 bases and J shed 6 bases, with 10 bases lying between them. CDR3 DNA sequence: TGTGCCAGCAGTTACGGGGACTGGGCTGAAGCTTTCTTT. Amino acids: CASSYGDWAEAFF.

This chain connects TRBV6-5 to TRBJ2-5; D is perhaps TRBD1 (6 bases). V lost 6 bases and J lost 0, with 8 bases in between. CDR3 size: 13 residues. CDR1 MNHEY and CDR2 SVGAGI come from the germline V gene. CDR3 nucleotides: TGTGCCAGCAGGGGGGCCGACCAAGAGACCCAGTACTTC. Residues: CASRGADQETQYF.

The J gene is TRBJ2-3, the V gene TRBV2; 11 bases map to TRBD2. Germline CDR1 SNHLY, CDR2 FYNNEI. J gave up 5 bases and V 4 bases, and 5 bases lay outside the gene matches. This CDR3 region has 15 residues. CDR3 nucleotide sequence: TGTGCCAGCAGTGTGCGTCTAGCGGGAGGAGATACGCAGTATTTT. As protein: CASSVRLAGGDTQYF.

The genes are TRBV6-5 and TRBJ1-2; D gene uncertain. Germline V gives CDR1 MNHEY, CDR2 SVGAGI. V shed 0 bases and J shed 6 bases, with 11 bases lying between them. The CDR3 has 14 amino acids. The CDR3 nucleotides are TGTGCCAGCAGTTACTCGATACGGATGGATGGCTACACCTTC. Its translation is CASSYSIRMDGYTF.

This chain links TRBV20-1 with TRBJ2-7; D remains ambiguous. The CDR3 has 14 amino acids. V was cut by 5 bases and J by 3 bases, with 17 bases left in between. Per germline, CDR1 DFQATT and CDR2 SNEGSKA (reference sequence). The CDR3 sequence: CSAPPPSQDYEQYF. The CDR3 nucleotides are TGCAGTGCTCCACCGCCCTCACAAGACTACGAGCAGTACTTC.

The chain links TRBV4-1 to TRBJ2-3; TRBD2 matches 14 bases. In germline, CDR1 is MGHRA, CDR2 YSYEKL. J lost 3 bases, V lost 0 bases, and 5 bases had no gene match. This CDR3 is built from 18 residues. The CDR3 loop reads CASSQDLGTSGGTDTQYF. The DNA for the CDR3 is TGCGCCAGCAGCCAAGATCTGGGGACTAGCGGGGGAACAGATACGCAGTATTTT.

The chain joins TRBV27 to TRBJ2-1, with 11 bases that match TRBD2. The V gene's germline CDR1 is MNHEY and CDR2 SMNVEV (reference sequence). V was pared by 5 bases and J by 8 bases, with 5 bases of the junction left unmatched. This CDR3 region has 14 residues. Here the CDR3 reads CASSTLAGADEQFF. CDR3 in DNA: TGTGCCAGCAGTACACTAGCGGGAGCGGATGAGCAGTTCTTC.

The rearrangement links TRBV5-6 to TRBJ2-1, with 9 bases that match TRBD1. The CDR3 runs to 15 residues. J lost 10 bases, V lost 6 bases, and 14 bases had no gene match. Per the germline V gene, CDR1 is SGHDT and CDR2 is YYEEEE. CDR3 sequence reads: CASIRGTGNMGEQFF. DNA of the CDR3: TGTGCCAGCATCAGAGGGACAGGGAATATGGGCGAGCAGTTCTTC.

The chain is built from TRBV28 and TRBJ1-4; D remains unclear. V lost 8 bases and J lost 8, with 9 bases in between. In germline, CDR1 is MDHEN, CDR2 SYDVKM. The CDR3 totals 11 residues. The chain's CDR3 is CASREGEKLFF. CDR3 bases: TGTGCCAGCCGAGAAGGCGAAAAACTGTTTTTT.

The chain employs TRBV12-5 and TRBJ2-1, with 7 nucleotides matching TRBD2. This CDR3 spans 15 amino acids. The junction had 15 bases not matched to a gene; V was cut back by 6 bases and J by 10 bases. Germline loops: CDR1 LGHNT, CDR2 FRNRAP. The CDR3 nucleotides are TGTGCTAGTGGCCCCACCCTAGCGGTAGGAAGGGAGCAGTTCTTC. Translation: CASGPTLAVGREQFF.

The chain is built from TRBV11-2 and TRBJ2-1; D remains unclear. V lost 1 base, J lost 4 bases, and 8 bases lay in between. Germline V CDR1 and CDR2: SGHAT, FQNNGV. The CDR3 sequence is 14 residues long. The CDR3 protein is CASSLVCCYNEQFF. The CDR3 DNA follows: TGTGCCAGCAGCTTAGTATGTTGTTACAATGAGCAGTTCTTC. The full variable domain, with the rest looked up from reference TRBV11-2 and TRBJ2-1, is EAGVAQSPRYKIIEKRQSVAFWCNPISGHATLYWYQQILGQGPKLLIQFQNNGVVDDSQLPKDRFSAERLKGVDSTLKIQPAKLEDSAVYLCASSLVCCYNEQFFGPGTRLTVL.

The CDR3 nucleotides are TGTGCCAGCAGCTTGGGACTAGCGGGATTGGGTGAGCAGTTCTTC. Encoded protein: CASSLGLAGLGEQFF. J is TRBJ2-1 and V is TRBV5-5, with 11 bases identical to TRBD2. The germline V gene encodes CDR1 SGHKS and CDR2 YYEKEE (reference sequence). There are 15 residues in the CDR3. The V segment lost 0 bases and the J segment 9 bases; nucleotides outside the gene matches: 5.

This clonotype was found a few times. The chain recombines TRBV4-2 with TRBJ2-7, with D perhaps given as TRBD1 or TRBD2 (5 bases each). V was pared by 0 bases and J by 5 bases, with 17 bases between. This CDR3 has 16 amino acids. Germline V gene lookup returns CDR1 LGHNA and CDR2 YNFKEQ. DNA of the CDR3: TGTGCCAGCAGCCAAGACCCCGGGACGGGGACCCACGAGCAGTACTTC. Protein: CASSQDPGTGTHEQYF.